The next 21 T cell receptor beta chains were all read from a single sample in a study of tumor and adjacent non-tumor tissue in lung cancer. The template was RNA from unsorted bulk tissue. Three rounds of nested PCR, following a modified ARM-PCR protocol, produced the TCRbeta library. TCRdb reanalysed the multiplex PCR reads using MiXCR and keeps one entry per CDR3 protein. The data hold about 68,000 distinct CDR3 sequences, with roughly 60% observed a single time. The sample taken for sequencing was lung tumor tissue. The receptors come from a man aged 50 to 60 with non-small cell lung cancer.

This clonotype was seen many times. CDR3 nucleotides: TGTGCCAGCAGCTGGACTAGCACAGATACGCAGTATTTT. Its translation is CASSWTSTDTQYF. The V and J genes are TRBV5-6 and TRBJ2-3, with D possibly TRBD2 on 5 matching bases. Per the germline V gene, CDR1 is SGHDT and CDR2 is YYEEEE. V was trimmed by 3 bases and J by 0 bases, leaving 5 bases between them. The CDR3 contains 13 residues.

The CDR3 bases are TGCAGTGCTGGAGGCGGAGGGGACAGACACTATGGCTACACCTTC. Amino acid sequence: CSAGGGGDRHYGYTF. The chain carries TRBV20-1 and TRBJ1-2; 7 nucleotides line up with TRBD1. CDR3 size: 15 residues. Per germline, CDR1 DFQATT and CDR2 SNEGSKA (reference sequence). The V and J ends lost 5 bases and 3 bases, in that order; junction bases with no gene match: 12.

Worth noting for this clonotype: This could be a read error, since a much larger clone is one nucleotide away. The gene calls are TRBV11-2 and TRBJ2-7; D remains unclear. Germline-derived CDR1 and CDR2 are SGHAT and FQNNGV. Trimming removed 7 bases at V and 5 bases at J, with 18 bases between. The CDR3 covers 14 residues. The CDR3 here is CASNLQTEYHEQYF. CDR3 DNA sequence: TGTGCCAGCAACCTACAGACGGAATACCACGAGCAGTACTTC.

On this clonotype: This may be a read error: a much more frequent sequence differs by one nucleotide. The chain is built from TRBV20-1 and TRBJ1-1; D is uncertain. In germline, CDR1 is DFQATT, CDR2 SNEGSKA (reference sequence). With 3 bases removed from V and 4 bases from J, the gap between germline ends came to 15 bases. This CDR3 spans 14 amino acids. For the CDR3, the DNA is TGCAGTGCTAGTACCATCTCGGGTGCCACTGAAGCTTTCTTT. It encodes CSASTISGATEAFF.

This chain joins TRBV5-1 and TRBJ2-7; D call uncertain. Germline V lookup: CDR1 SGHRS, CDR2 YFSETQ. V shed 0 bases and J shed 0 bases, with 7 bases lying between them. The CDR3 has 14 residues. CDR3 nucleotide sequence: TGCGCCAGCAGCTTGGGCGGCAACTCCTACGAGCAGTACTTC. This encodes CASSLGGNSYEQYF.

This clonotype was seen ten or more times. The chain recombines TRBV4-2 with TRBJ2-3; unclear D gene. The CDR3 contains 14 residues. Germline V CDR1 and CDR2: LGHNA, YNFKEQ. V gave up 7 bases and J gave up 0 bases, with 11 bases separating them. The CDR3, as DNA: TGTGCCAGCACCCTCGGGCGCAGCACAGATACGCAGTATTTT. It yields the protein CASTLGRSTDTQYF.

This clonotype has a count of ten or more. The chain couples TRBV6-6 to TRBJ1-1; D unresolved. V was clipped by 2 bases and J by 6 bases, with 10 bases between them. The CDR3 has 13 residues. The germline CDR1 and CDR2 sequences are MNHNY and SVGAGI (reference sequence). The chain's CDR3 is CASSYRGPSEAFF. In DNA, the CDR3 is TGTGCCAGCAGTTACCGAGGACCTTCTGAAGCTTTCTTT.

V is TRBV11-3 and J is TRBJ2-1; possible D gene TRBD1, 6 bases. From germline, CDR1 is SGHNT and CDR2 YENEEA. V dropped 5 bases and J dropped 14 bases, with 19 bases sitting between them. This CDR3 is 13 amino acids long. CDR3: CASSARYRDGKFF. The CDR3 nucleotides read TGTGCCAGCAGCGCTAGGTACAGGGATGGGAAGTTCTTC.

As to this clonotype: A much bigger clone sits one base away, suggesting this may be a read error. The missing conserved phenylalanine or tryptophan at the end of this CDR3 makes a read error likely. This sequence joins TRBV5-4 and TRBJ2-6; no reliable D call. Per germline, CDR1 SGHNT and CDR2 YYREEE (reference sequence). CDR3 length: 16 amino acids. V was cut by 4 bases and J by 0 bases, with 11 bases left in between. The CDR3 region is CASSLTYSSGANVLTV. CDR3 DNA: TGTGCCAGCAGCCTGACGTACTCCTCTGGGGCCAACGTCCTGACTGTC.

Of note for this clonotype: The germline gene is not matched at one end of the junction; a read error may be the cause. The CDR3 loop is CATSDGDTNSALLF. CDR3 DNA sequence: TGTGCCACCAGTGATGGGGACACCAATTCAGCCCTCCTCTTT. The rearrangement links TRBV24-1 to TRBJ1-6; TRBD1 is a possible D gene (6 bases). Germline CDR1 and CDR2: KGHDR and SFDVKD. This CDR3 contains 14 residues.

Comments on this clonotype: A much larger clonotype is one base distant, so this may be a read error. The CDR3 does not close with the conserved phenylalanine or tryptophan, likely indicating a read error. The genes are TRBV11-1 and TRBJ2-1; maybe TRBD2 (5 bases). CDR1 is SGHAT, CDR2 FQDESV, per germline (reference sequence). This CDR3 comprises 16 residues. The V end lost 5 bases, the J end lost 1 base, and 15 bases lay between the germline ends. DNA for the CDR3: TGTGCCAGCAGCCCGAGCGGACTCCGATCCTACAATGAGCAGTTCTCC. Translation gives CASSPSGLRSYNEQFS.

Concerning this clonotype itself: The junction shows a germline mismatch at one end, possibly a read error. The chain couples TRBV7-9 to TRBJ2-7; D is tentatively TRBD1 or TRBD2 (5 bases each). This CDR3 comprises 14 residues. The germline CDR1 and CDR2 sequences are SEHNR and FQNEAQ (reference sequence). The DNA of the CDR3 is TGTACCAGCAGCTTAGCGAGGGGTAACTACGAGCAGTACTTC. It encodes CTSSLARGNYEQYF.

Remarks on this clonotype: This could be a read error, since a much larger clone is one nucleotide away. J is TRBJ2-1 and V is TRBV6-2 or TRBV6-3; no firm D call. V was clipped by 4 bases and J by 2 bases, with 12 bases between them. Germline V gene data show CDR1 as MNHEY and CDR2 as SVGEGT. CDR3 size: 15 residues. The CDR3 bases are TGTGCCAGCAGTTCAGAAGCGCTCGCCTACAATGAGCAGTTCTTC. Encoded protein: CASSSEALAYNEQFF.

This clonotype was counted once. The genes are TRBV12-3 or TRBV12-4 and TRBJ1-2; D may be TRBD1 (5 bases). CDR3 length equals 15 residues. V gave up 3 bases and J gave up 7 bases, with 18 bases separating them. CDR3 protein: CASSFDRDSPSGYTF. The CDR3 DNA sequence: TGTGCCAGCAGTTTCGACCGGGACTCCCCCTCTGGCTACACCTTC.

The chain combines TRBV10-3 with TRBJ2-7; TRBD2 is a possible D gene (6 bases). This CDR3 is built from 13 residues. The germline V gene encodes CDR1 ENHRY and CDR2 SYGVKD. CDR3 sequence: CTTTGTGSHEQYF. The CDR3 DNA reads TGTACCACCACCGGGACTGGATCCCACGAGCAGTACTTC.

This chain joins TRBV7-9 and TRBJ2-7; D gene uncertain. The germline CDR1 and CDR2 sequences are SEHNR and FQNEAQ (reference sequence). Trimming removed 6 bases at V and 2 bases at J, with 11 bases between. The CDR3 extends over 13 amino acids. CDR3 residues: CASRVSVAYEQYF. For the CDR3, the DNA is TGTGCCAGCAGAGTCTCCGTGGCCTACGAGCAGTACTTC.

This chain joins TRBV20-1 and TRBJ2-1; tentatively, D is TRBD2 (5 bases). CDR1 DFQATT and CDR2 SNEGSKA come from the germline V gene (reference sequence). The V gene lost 1 base and the J gene lost 3 bases, with 19 bases spanning the gap. CDR3 length equals 17 residues. CDR3 region: CSARARSGLPLYNEQFF. CDR3 coding DNA: TGCAGTGCTAGAGCTCGGTCGGGGTTGCCCCTCTACAATGAGCAGTTCTTC.

This clonotype was observed at least ten times. The CDR3 spells CASSLREIYGYTF. The CDR3 region has the DNA TGTGCCAGCAGCTTACGGGAGATCTATGGCTACACCTTC. J is TRBJ1-2 and V is TRBV5-6, with no clear D. This CDR3 is built from 13 residues. V was trimmed by 2 bases and J by 4 bases, leaving 9 bases between them. The germline V gene encodes CDR1 SGHDT and CDR2 YYEEEE. Variable domain in full (rest from reference TRBV5-6 and TRBJ1-2): DAGVTQSPTHLIKTRGQQVTLRCSPKSGHDTVSWYQQALGQGPQFIFQYYEEEERQRGNFPDRFSGHQFPNYSSELNVNALLLGDSALYLCASSLREIYGYTFGSGTRLTVV.

For the CDR3, the DNA is TGTGCCAGCAGTCGACAGGGTCACTACGAGCAGTACTTC. It yields the protein CASSRQGHYEQYF. This sequence joins TRBV28 and TRBJ2-7; 7 bases are a match to TRBD1. This CDR3 spans 13 amino acids. The trim removed 5 bases at V and 3 bases at J, leaving 4 bases unmatched. Germline V gene sequence: CDR1 MDHEN, CDR2 SYDVKM.

On this clonotype itself: Here the CDR3 omits its conserved ending phenylalanine or tryptophan, so a read error is the likely source. It is unclear where the CDR3 begins or ends on the DNA, so no DNA is shown, and the CDR3 is as TCRdb lists it. V gene TRBV29-1 combines with J gene TRBJ2-1; TRBD1 was called by the table and not checked on the DNA. CDR1 SQVTM and CDR2 ANQGSEA come from the germline V gene. The CDR3 comprises 14 residues, both ends counted. The CDR3 protein is CSVEDTGLGDERFL.

The chain combines TRBV28 with TRBJ1-1, with D unresolved. Germline V gene lookup returns CDR1 MDHEN and CDR2 SYDVKM. V was cut by 6 bases and J by 6 bases, with 17 bases left in between. CDR3 length equals 14 residues. Here the CDR3 reads CASSAHSGYPEAFF. The DNA of the CDR3 is TGTGCCAGCAGCGCCCACAGTGGATACCCTGAAGCTTTCTTT.